Listed below are T cell receptor beta chains from one sample, sequenced in a study of T cell repertoires in ileal Crohn's disease. Sequenced by immunoSEQ multiplex PCR; TCRdb stores in-frame clones only, minus some. The table has several thousand clones, roughly 84% seen once. The sequenced material came from ileal tissue. These receptors were obtained from an adult with Crohn's disease. The CDR3 runs from the conserved cysteine through the conserved F or W. Fields, in order: CDR3 protein, CDR3 DNA, V gene, D gene, clone size, J gene. D genes are given only for firm matches. Part of the rows lack a size; the others show once, few, many or a class for expanded clones.

CASSRSGGAYEQYF TGTGCCAGCAGCCGAAGCGGGGGGGCCTACGAGCAGTACTTC TRBV14 TRBD2 - TRBJ2-7
CASSFLAGGYNEQFF TGTGCCAGCAGCTTCCTAGCGGGGGGATACAATGAGCAGTTCTTC TRBV11-2 TRBD2 - TRBJ2-1
CASSVGQRDNSNQPQHF TGTGCCAGCAGCGTGGGGCAGAGAGATAATAGCAATCAGCCCCAGCATTTT TRBV13 - - TRBJ1-5
CASSLAGGLLVEQYF TGCGCCAGCAGCTTGGCGGGGGGGCTCCTGGTGGAGCAGTACTTC TRBV5-1 TRBD2 few TRBJ2-7
CSVSEGSEQYF TGCAGCGTCTCGGAGGGGTCCGAGCAGTACTTC TRBV29-1 - - TRBJ2-7
CASSLRPSGVSYNEQFF TGCGCCAGCAGCTTGAGGCCTAGCGGGGTCTCCTACAATGAGCAGTTCTTC TRBV5-1 TRBD2 - TRBJ2-1
CASSLKVLANYGYTF TGTGCCAGCAGCCTCAAGGTTCTAGCTAACTATGGCTACACCTTC TRBV6-5 - - TRBJ1-2
CASSYQTSGGNTQYF TGTGCCAGCAGTTACCAAACTAGCGGGGGAAATACGCAGTATTTT TRBV6-5 TRBD2 - TRBJ2-3
CASSSRQTGNTEAFF TGTGCCAGCAGCTCGCGACAGACGGGGAACACTGAAGCTTTCTTT TRBV11-2 - once TRBJ1-1
CASSSTGDEQFF TGCGCCAGCAGCTCAACAGGGGATGAGCAGTTCTTC TRBV5-1 TRBD1 - TRBJ2-1
CASNVPGVGGTEAFF TGTGCCAGCAACGTACCGGGCGTGGGGGGCACTGAAGCTTTCTTT TRBV7-2 - - TRBJ1-1
CAGGLNEKLFF TGTGCCGGCGGCCTGAATGAAAAACTGTTTTTT TRBV28 - - TRBJ1-4
CASSGGGTLDEKLFF TGTGCCAGCAGTGGGGGGGGGACGCTGGATGAAAAACTGTTTTTT TRBV2 - - TRBJ1-4
CASKLNTEAFF TGTGCCAGCAAGCTGAACACTGAAGCTTTCTTT TRBV6-1 - - TRBJ1-1
CASSSPGTSGLSYEQYF TGTGCCAGCAGTTCCCCCGGGACTAGCGGCCTTTCCTACGAGCAGTACTTC TRBV28 TRBD2 - TRBJ2-7
CASRGLAVTDTQYF TGTGCCAGCAGGGGACTAGCGGTCACAGATACGCAGTATTTT TRBV27 TRBD2 - TRBJ2-3
CASRAGGTNEKLFF TGTGCCAGCCGCGCGGGAGGGACTAATGAAAAACTGTTTTTT TRBV6-6 - - TRBJ1-4
CATSAGGIRTYEQYF TGTGCCACCTCAGCGGGAGGGATAAGGACCTACGAGCAGTACTTC TRBV5-4 TRBD2 - TRBJ2-7
CASSTNSFYGYTF TGTGCCAGTAGTACTAACAGCTTCTATGGCTACACCTTC TRBV19 - - TRBJ1-2
CASSYRQPTSTDTQYF TGTGCCAGCAGTTATCGACAACCCACTAGCACAGATACGCAGTATTTT TRBV6-5 - - TRBJ2-3
CASSSDRYNSPLHF TGTGCCAGCAGCTCGGACAGGTATAATTCACCCCTCCACTTT TRBV7-9 TRBD1 - TRBJ1-6
CASNLLGDTGELFF TGCGCCAGCAATTTGCTAGGGGACACCGGGGAGCTGTTTTTT TRBV10-2 - - TRBJ2-2
CASSEWDRRNYEQYF TGTGCCAGCAGTGAATGGGACAGGCGGAACTACGAGCAGTACTTC TRBV6-1 TRBD1 few TRBJ2-7
CASSFQASGRGGNEQFF TGTGCCAGCAGTTTTCAGGCTAGCGGGCGGGGGGGGAATGAGCAGTTCTTC TRBV27 TRBD2 - TRBJ2-1
CASSSPLAGNEETQYF TGTGCCAGCAGCTCCCCACTAGCGGGGAATGAGGAGACCCAGTACTTC TRBV5-4 TRBD2 - TRBJ2-5
CASSTWTGAEAFF TGTGCCAGCAGCACCTGGACAGGGGCTGAAGCTTTCTTT TRBV21-1 - - TRBJ1-1
CASSLVGGSGNTIYF TGTGCCAGCAGCTTGGTGGGGGGCTCTGGAAACACCATATATTTT TRBV5-6 - few TRBJ1-3
CASSPAGALNTQYF TGCGCCAGCAGCCCAGCGGGAGCACTAAATACGCAGTATTTT TRBV10-2 TRBD2 - TRBJ2-3
CASSWGAYNEQFF TGTGCCAGTAGTTGGGGGGCCTACAATGAGCAGTTCTTC TRBV19 - few TRBJ2-1
CASSVGQPGLATSGRNEQFF TGTGCCAGCAGCGTAGGTCAGCCGGGCCTGGCGACTAGCGGGAGGAATGAGCAGTTCTTC TRBV9 TRBD2 - TRBJ2-1
CASSPGQGARRGRETQYF TGTGCCAGCAGCCCGGGACAGGGGGCGCGGAGGGGTCGAGAGACCCAGTACTTC TRBV7-9 TRBD1 - TRBJ2-5
CASSRKGAYNQPQHF TGTGCCAGCAGTCGAAAGGGGGCCTACAATCAGCCCCAGCATTTT TRBV2 TRBD1 - TRBJ1-5
CASSRQENTEAFF TGTGCCAGCAGCAGACAGGAGAACACTGAAGCTTTCTTT TRBV9 - few TRBJ1-1
CASSPPREDTQYF TGCGCCAGCAGTCCTCCCCGCGAAGATACGCAGTATTTT TRBV23-1 - - TRBJ2-3
CSVEGVWGEINTEAFF TGCAGCGTTGAAGGGGTTTGGGGGGAAATTAACACTGAAGCTTTCTTT TRBV29-1 - - TRBJ1-1
CASSKGQANNEQFF TGCGCCAGCAGCAAGGGACAGGCGAACAATGAGCAGTTCTTC TRBV5-1 TRBD1 once TRBJ2-1
CASRILSPLTDTQYF TGTGCCAGCAGAATTTTAAGCCCCCTCACAGATACGCAGTATTTT TRBV27 - - TRBJ2-3
CASSQVGRGVSSYEQYF TGTGCCAGCAGCCAAGTGGGGCGCGGGGTAAGCTCCTACGAGCAGTACTTC TRBV14 - - TRBJ2-7
CASSPSSATASRTQYF TGCGCCAGCAGCCCTTCTAGCGCTACCGCCTCGAGGACCCAGTACTTC TRBV5-1 - few TRBJ2-5
CASSVGTTDIYNEQFF TGTGCCAGCAGCGTAGGAACCACGGACATTTACAATGAGCAGTTCTTC TRBV9 - - TRBJ2-1
CASSQGSGSWADTQYF TGCGCCAGCAGCCAAGGGAGCGGGAGTTGGGCAGATACGCAGTATTTT TRBV4-1 TRBD2 few TRBJ2-3
CASSFPGGPRTQYF TGTGCCAGCAGCTTTCCGGGGGGGCCGCGAACGCAGTATTTT TRBV9 TRBD2 once TRBJ2-3
CASSFGFRETQYF TGTGCCAGCAGCTTCGGGTTTAGGGAGACCCAGTACTTC TRBV11-2 - - TRBJ2-5
CASSFERGKGPTGEQYF TGTGCCAGCAGTTTTGAGAGAGGGAAAGGTCCTACGGGCGAGCAGTACTTC TRBV27 - - TRBJ2-7
CASSLGGDWTEAFF TGTGCCAGTTCCTTAGGGGGAGATTGGACTGAAGCTTTCTTT TRBV6-1 - - TRBJ1-1